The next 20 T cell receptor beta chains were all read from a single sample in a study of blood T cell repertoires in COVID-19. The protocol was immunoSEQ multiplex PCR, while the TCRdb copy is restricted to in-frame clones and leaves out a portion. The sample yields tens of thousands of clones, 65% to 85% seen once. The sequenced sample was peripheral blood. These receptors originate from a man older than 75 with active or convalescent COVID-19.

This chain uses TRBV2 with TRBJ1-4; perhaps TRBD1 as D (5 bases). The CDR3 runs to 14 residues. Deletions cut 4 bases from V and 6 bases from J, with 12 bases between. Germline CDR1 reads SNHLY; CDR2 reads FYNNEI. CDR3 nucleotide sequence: TGTGCCAGCAGTGGCGGGACTCTTCATGAAAAACTGTTTTTT. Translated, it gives CASSGGTLHEKLFF.

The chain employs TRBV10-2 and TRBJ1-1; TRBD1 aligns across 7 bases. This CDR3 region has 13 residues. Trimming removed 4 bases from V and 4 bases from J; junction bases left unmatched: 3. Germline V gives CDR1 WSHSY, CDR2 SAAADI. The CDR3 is CASSVTGATEAFF. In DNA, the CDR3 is TGCGCCAGCAGTGTTACAGGGGCCACTGAAGCTTTCTTT.

In DNA, the CDR3 is TGTGCCAGCAGCTTCTCTAATGAAAAACTGTTTTTT. Translating gives CASSFSNEKLFF. V gene TRBV11-2 combines with J gene TRBJ1-4; D is ambiguous. This CDR3 has 12 amino acids. V lost 3 bases and J 3 bases, leaving 2 bases between the germline ends. Germline values: CDR1 SGHAT, CDR2 FQNNGV.

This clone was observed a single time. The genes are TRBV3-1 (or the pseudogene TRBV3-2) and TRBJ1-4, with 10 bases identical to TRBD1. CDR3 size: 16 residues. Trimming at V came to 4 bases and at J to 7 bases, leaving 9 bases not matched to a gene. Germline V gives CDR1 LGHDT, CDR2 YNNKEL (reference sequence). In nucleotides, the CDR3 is TGTGCCAGCAGCCGTGACAGGGGGCAGGAGAGTGAAAAACTGTTTTTT. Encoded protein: CASSRDRGQESEKLFF.

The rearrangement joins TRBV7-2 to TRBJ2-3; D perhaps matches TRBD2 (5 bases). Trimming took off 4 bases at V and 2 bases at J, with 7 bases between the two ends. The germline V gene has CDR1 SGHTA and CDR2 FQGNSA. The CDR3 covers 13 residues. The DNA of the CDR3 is TGTGCCAGCAGCTGGAGGTTCACAGATACGCAGTATTTT. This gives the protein CASSWRFTDTQYF.

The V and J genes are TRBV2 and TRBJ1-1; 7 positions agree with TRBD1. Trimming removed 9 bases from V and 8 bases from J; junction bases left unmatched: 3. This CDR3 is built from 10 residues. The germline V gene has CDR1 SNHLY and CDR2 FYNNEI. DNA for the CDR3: TGTGCCAGAATGGACAGGGAAGCTTTCTTT. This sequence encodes CARMDREAFF.

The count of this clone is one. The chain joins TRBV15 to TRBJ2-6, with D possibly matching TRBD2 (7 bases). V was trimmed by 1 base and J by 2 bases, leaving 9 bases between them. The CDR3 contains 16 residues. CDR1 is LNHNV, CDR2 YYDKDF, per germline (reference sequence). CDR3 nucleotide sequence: TGTGCCACCAGCAGAGGGGGGGGCACTGGGGCCAACGTCCTGACTTTC. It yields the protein CATSRGGGTGANVLTF.

The CDR3 loop reads CASSDGTIYEQYF. For the CDR3, the DNA is TGTGCCAGCAGTGATGGGACAATCTACGAGCAGTACTTC. The J gene is TRBJ2-7, the V gene TRBV6-1, with a possible D match to TRBD1 (6 bases). Germline CDR1 reads MNHNS; CDR2 reads SASEGT. Trimming removed 3 bases from V and 3 bases from J, with 9 bases in between. This CDR3 is 13 amino acids long.

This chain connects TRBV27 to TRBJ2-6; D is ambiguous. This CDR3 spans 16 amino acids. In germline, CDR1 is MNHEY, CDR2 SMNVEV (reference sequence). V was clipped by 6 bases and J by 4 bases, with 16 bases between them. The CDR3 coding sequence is TGTGCCAGCAGCTTCCGAGGAGTGATGGGGGCCAACGTCCTGACTTTC. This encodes CASSFRGVMGANVLTF.

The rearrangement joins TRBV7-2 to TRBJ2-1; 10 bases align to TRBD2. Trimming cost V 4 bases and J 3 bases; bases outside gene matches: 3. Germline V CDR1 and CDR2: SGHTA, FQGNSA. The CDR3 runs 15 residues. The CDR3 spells CASSSLAGNYNEQFF. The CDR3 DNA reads TGTGCCAGCAGCTCACTAGCGGGGAACTACAATGAGCAGTTCTTC.

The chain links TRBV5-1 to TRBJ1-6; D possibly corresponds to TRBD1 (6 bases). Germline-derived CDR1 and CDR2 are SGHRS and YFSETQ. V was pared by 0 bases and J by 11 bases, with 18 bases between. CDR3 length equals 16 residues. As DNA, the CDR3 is TGCGCCAGCAGCTTGGGGGAGAGGGGGACACACACACCCCTCCACTTT. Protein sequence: CASSLGERGTHTPLHF.

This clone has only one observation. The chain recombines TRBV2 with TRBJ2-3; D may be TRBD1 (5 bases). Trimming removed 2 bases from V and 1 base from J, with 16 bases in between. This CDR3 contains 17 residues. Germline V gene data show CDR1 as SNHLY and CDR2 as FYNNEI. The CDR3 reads CASSELLGQIGTDTQYF. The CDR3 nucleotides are TGTGCCAGCAGTGAACTTCTGGGGCAAATCGGCACAGATACGCAGTATTTT.

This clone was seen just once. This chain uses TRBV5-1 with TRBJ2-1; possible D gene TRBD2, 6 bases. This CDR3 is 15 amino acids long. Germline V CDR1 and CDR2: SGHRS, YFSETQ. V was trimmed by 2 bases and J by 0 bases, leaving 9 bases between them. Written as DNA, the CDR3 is TGCGCCAGCAGCTTAAGCGGGTACTCCTACAATGAGCAGTTCTTC. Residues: CASSLSGYSYNEQFF.

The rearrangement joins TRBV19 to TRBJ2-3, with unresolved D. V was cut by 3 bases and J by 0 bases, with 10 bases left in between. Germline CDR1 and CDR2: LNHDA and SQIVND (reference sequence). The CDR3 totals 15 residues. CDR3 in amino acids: CASSMPRSSTDTQYF. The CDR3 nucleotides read TGTGCCAGTAGTATGCCTAGATCTAGCACAGATACGCAGTATTTT.

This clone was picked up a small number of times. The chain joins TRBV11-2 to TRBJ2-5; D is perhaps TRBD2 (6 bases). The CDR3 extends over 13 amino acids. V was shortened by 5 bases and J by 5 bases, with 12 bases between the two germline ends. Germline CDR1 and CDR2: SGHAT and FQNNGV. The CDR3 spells CASSAGLGETQYF. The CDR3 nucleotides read TGTGCCAGCAGCGCGGGACTGGGGGAGACCCAGTACTTC. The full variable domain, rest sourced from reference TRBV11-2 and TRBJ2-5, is EAGVAQSPRYKIIEKRQSVAFWCNPISGHATLYWYQQILGQGPKLLIQFQNNGVVDDSQLPKDRFSAERLKGVDSTLKIQPAKLEDSAVYLCASSAGLGETQYFGPGTRLLVL.

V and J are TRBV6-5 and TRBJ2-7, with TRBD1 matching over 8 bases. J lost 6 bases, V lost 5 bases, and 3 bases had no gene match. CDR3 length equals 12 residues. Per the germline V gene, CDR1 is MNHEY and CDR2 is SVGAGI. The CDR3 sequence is CASSPGQAEQYF. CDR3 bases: TGTGCCAGCAGTCCGGGACAGGCCGAGCAGTACTTC.

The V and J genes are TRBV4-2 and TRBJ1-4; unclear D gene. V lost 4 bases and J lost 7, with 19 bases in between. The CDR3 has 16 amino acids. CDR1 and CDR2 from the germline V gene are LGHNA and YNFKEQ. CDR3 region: CASSRTSDGGSEKLFF. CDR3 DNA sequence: TGTGCCAGCAGCCGCACCTCGGACGGAGGGAGTGAAAAACTGTTTTTT.

The CDR3 DNA reads TGTGCCAGCAGCTTAGCCGGGGAGAAGACCGGGGAGCTGTTTTTT. This gives the protein CASSLAGEKTGELFF. The chain links TRBV7-8 to TRBJ2-2, with TRBD2 as a possible D gene (5 bases). Trimming took 0 bases from V and 5 from J, leaving 10 bases between them. Germline CDR1 SGHVS, CDR2 FQNEAQ. This CDR3 spans 15 amino acids.

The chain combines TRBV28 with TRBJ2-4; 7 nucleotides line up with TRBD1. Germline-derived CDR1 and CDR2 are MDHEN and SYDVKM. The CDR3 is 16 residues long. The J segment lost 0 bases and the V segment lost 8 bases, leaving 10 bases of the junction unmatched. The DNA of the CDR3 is TGTGCCAGCGGCCTACGACAGGGACGAGCCAAAAACATTCAGTACTTC. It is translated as CASGLRQGRAKNIQYF. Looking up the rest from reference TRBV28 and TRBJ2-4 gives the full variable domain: DVKVTQSSRYLVKRTGEKVFLECVQDMDHENMFWYRQDPGLGLRLIYFSYDVKMKEKGDIPEGYSVSREKKERFSLILESASTNQTSMYLCASGLRQGRAKNIQYFGAGTRLSVL.

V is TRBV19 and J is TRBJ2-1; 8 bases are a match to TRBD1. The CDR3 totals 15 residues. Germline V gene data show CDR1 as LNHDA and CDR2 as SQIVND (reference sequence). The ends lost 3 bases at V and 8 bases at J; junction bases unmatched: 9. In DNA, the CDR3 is TGTGCCAGTAGTATGGGAGACAGGGGAACCGATGAGCAGTTCTTC. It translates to CASSMGDRGTDEQFF.